This passage covers 3 T cell receptor beta chains from one sample sequenced in a study of cytomegalovirus exposure and HLA in healthy donors. It was with 60 Vbeta and 13 Jbeta primers that the PCR ran. TCRdb keeps only in-frame clones here, not all; method: immunoSEQ multiplex PCR. The sample carries some 130,000 clones, around 75% recorded once. The source material was PBMCs. The receptor set was obtained from a man between 25 and 39 years old in good health and CMV-seronegative.

This chain joins TRBV4-3 and TRBJ1-4; no reliable D call. The germline V and J ends were trimmed by 4 bases and 6 bases, with 12 bases remaining between them. The CDR3 has 14 residues. Germline V gene data show CDR1 as LGHNA and CDR2 as YSLEER. The CDR3 DNA sequence: TGCGCCAGCAGCCCGCACCTGGCTTATGAAAAACTGTTTTTT. Its translation: CASSPHLAYEKLFF.

The J gene is TRBJ1-6, the V gene TRBV19; 8 bases align to TRBD1. J was trimmed by 8 bases and V by 3 bases; bases with no gene match: 9. Per the germline V gene, CDR1 is LNHDA and CDR2 is SQIVND (reference sequence). There are 16 residues in the CDR3. The CDR3 loop reads CASSMSRGTGDSPLHF. The CDR3 nucleotides are TGTGCCAGTAGTATGAGTCGTGGGACAGGTGATTCACCCCTCCACTTT.

The chain joins TRBV19 to TRBJ1-1; 10 bases align to TRBD1. V dropped 6 bases and J dropped 5; count of bases not matched to a gene: 3. CDR1 is LNHDA and CDR2 is SQIVND in the germline V gene (reference sequence). This CDR3 contains 13 residues. CDR3 sequence reads: CASRGTGVTEAFF. DNA of the CDR3: TGTGCCAGTAGGGGGACAGGGGTAACTGAAGCTTTCTTT.